Below, 2 T cell receptor beta chains from the same sample are listed, as sequenced in a study of tumor and adjacent non-tumor tissue in lung cancer. The library came from three nested PCR rounds adapted from ARM-PCR protocols. Each CDR3 protein gets one entry after TCRdb re-called the multiplex PCR reads with MiXCR. This table has more than 35,000 distinct CDR3 sequences, roughly 60% appearing once. This sample's RNA came from whole unsorted tissue. Distant lung tissue was collected more than 3 cm away from the tumor edge. The specimen sequenced was distant non-tumor lung tissue. The receptors shown here come from a woman aged 40 to 55 with non-small cell lung cancer.

Concerning this clonotype: This may stem from a read error, because a much larger clone lies one nucleotide away. The genes are TRBV5-1 and TRBJ2-1; no clear D. This CDR3 comprises 14 residues. V dropped 4 bases and J dropped 4 bases, with 12 bases sitting between them. Germline V lookup: CDR1 SGHRS, CDR2 YFSETQ. CDR3 region: CASSTGVVYNEQFF. CDR3 DNA: TGCGCCAGCAGCACCGGAGTAGTTTACAATGAGCAGTTCTTC.

This clonotype was detected many times. The V and J genes are TRBV20-1 and TRBJ2-3, with D unresolved. This CDR3 region has 10 residues. CDR1 DFQATT and CDR2 SNEGSKA come from the germline V gene (reference sequence). CDR3 sequence: CRTDPDTQYF. CDR3 sequence (DNA): TGCAGAACGGACCCAGATACGCAGTATTTT.